This record covers a single TCR beta chain. Its antigen target is currently unknown. The sample holds no much larger clone one base away, and base qualities are not on file. The library was prepared using the immunoSEQ multiplex PCR assay. The source is immuneACCESS, and TCRdb retained only in-frame sequences with V and J called. Part of the clones is not carried over; for the studies checked, unresolved V genes explain less than half of this, and the remainder is unexplained. This sample lists about 540,000 clones; approximately 80% were detected once. Clones ranked in the top ten supply more than 0.01% of the sample. The data derive from a study of shared T cell receptors in the human thymus (dated by TCRdb to the early 2020s). Regarding the study in general: The study examined how self-reactive, shared T-cell receptor alpha chains are generated in the human thymus.

This sample was also put to use in a study of human thymus T cells. The second study's authors report: Immunologically healthy infants undergoing open corrective cardiac surgery for congenital heart defects in Finland were used as donors. Thymus tissue was obtained as surgical resects removed during corrective cardiac surgery. V and J gene segment usage appeared biased in both thymic and peripheral blood repertoires. Highly overlapping thymic TCR repertoires among unrelated individuals were reported in the related research. The study used eight infant thymus samples plus four related peripheral blood samples to characterize TCR alpha and beta repertoires. The infant donors were about 6 to 244 days old, and the cohort included roughly six males and two females. After being mechanically released from the tissue, thymocytes were kept at -70 degrees C in pellets of roughly 9.5-31 million cells. A QIAsymphony instrument was used to extract genomic DNA from frozen cell pellets. The immunoSEQ multiplex PCR assay was used to amplify the TCRB and TCRAD loci from a standardized quantity of quality-controlled genomic DNA. The V(D)J region was spanned by amplicons of a length sufficient to cover the CDR3 and to identify V and J genes. Through the commercial immunoSEQ service, the amplicons were sequenced on an Illumina platform. Primer bias and sequencing errors were corrected as previously described, and TCRAD and TCRB definitions were based on the IMGT database. The repertoires were analysed using immunoSEQ Analyzer 3.0 and VDJTools for basic statistics, V/J segment usage, diversity estimates, rarefaction and pairwise overlap. Chao1, ChaoE, Efron-Thisted, Shannon and inverse Simpson indices were used to estimate diversity, which was also estimated on datasets down-sampled to the smallest sample. For repertoire overlap, CDR3 nucleotide sequence, V gene and J gene had to match strictly, and clustering was done by Jaccard-based multidimensional scaling. On average, roughly 890,000 unique TCRB clonotypes were obtained from thymus samples, compared with about 84,000 from blood samples.

The source material was thymocytes. The receptor was isolated from a boy in the first two years of life with a congenital heart defect. Donor details come from another sample of the same person, matched by shared clones.

In nucleotides, the sequence is TGTGCCAGCATGGGGGGAGAGACCCAGTACTTC. This sequence encodes CASMGGETQYF. The rearrangement joined TRBV6-1 to TRBJ2-5; TRBD2 is possibly the D segment (6 matching bases). According to the germline V gene, CDR1 reads MNHNS and CDR2 reads SASEGT. V loses 7 bases of germline sequence and J loses 4 bases, and the interval between the two ends is 7 bases. Reading from cysteine to phenylalanine, the CDR3 counts 11 amino acids. The sequence is cut down to CDR3 DNA, 33 bases in frame from base 1.